This TCR beta chain was sequenced in a study of monozygotic twins with inflammatory bowel disease. About this clonotype itself: Its antigen remains unknown.

With around 15 and 9 cycles respectively, two nested PCRs were carried out on TCRalpha and TCRbeta cDNA. TCRdb reprocessed the 5' RACE reads, with one entry per CDR3 protein and no DNA. This sample contains about 330,000 distinct CDR3 sequences. Overall study results and limits: Healthy co-twins showed greater TCRbeta diversity (inverse Simpson) than IBD patients. Varied immunosuppressive treatments among patients may have increased repertoire variability.

Collection yielded under 3 ml of blood per donor. Germline-derived CDR1 and CDR2 are LGHNA and YNFKEQ. The CDR3 is 17 amino acids. Sequencing was performed on blood. The sequence was collected from a human donor with ulcerative colitis or Crohn's disease, or a healthy co-twin of an affected twin (not recorded which). The chain employs TRBV4-2 and TRBJ2-2; the TRBD2 assignment by TCRdb is unverifiable without DNA. CDR3 region: CASSPDLSGGDPGELFF.